Listed below are T cell receptor beta chains from one sample, sequenced in a study of T cell changes during pregnancy in multiple sclerosis. Generated by immunoSEQ multiplex PCR, the TCRdb table keeps only in-frame clones and is missing some. Here the sample spans about 71,000 clones, around 94% being singletons. The material sequenced was peripheral blood, taken in the third trimester of pregnancy. These receptors were collected from a female donor with multiple sclerosis, enrolled in a pregnancy study. Both conserved end residues are part of each CDR3.

v_call	j_call	cdr3_aa
TRBV21-1	TRBJ2-4	CASSKNDRDGEVIQYF
TRBV27	TRBJ1-1	CASSAGQGHTEAFF
TRBV18	TRBJ2-5	CASSPTGVQETQYF
TRBV7-2	TRBJ1-3	CASSLRGTAGNTIYF
TRBV27	TRBJ2-7	CASSSLPGLAYPYEQYF
TRBV7-6	TRBJ2-2	CASSHGDLSTGELFF
TRBV4-1	TRBJ2-7	CASSPQIIAGGSEQYF
TRBV29-1	TRBJ1-1	CSGWGDTEAFF
TRBV27	TRBJ1-2	CASSRTGNGYTF
TRBV13	TRBJ1-1	CASSVDRKNTEAFF
TRBV6-5	TRBJ1-5	CASSAAAGGRQPQHF
TRBV7-6	TRBJ2-1	CASRPGLHELNEQFF
TRBV14	TRBJ2-7	CASSQERGYEQYF
TRBV11-2	TRBJ2-7	CASSLPPGNSYEQYF
TRBV28	TRBJ2-7	CASSLSGSSYEQYF
TRBV6-5	TRBJ2-3	CASSPSPDTQYF
TRBV28	TRBJ2-7	CASSLGTRGHYEQYF
TRBV6-5	TRBJ1-1	CASSYQGMNTEAFF
TRBV7-9	TRBJ2-1	CASSLGGQGKLF
TRBV6-5	TRBJ2-5	CASSYWEPLWETQYF
TRBV11-2	TRBJ1-2	CASSLPGGYGYTF
TRBV7-9	TRBJ1-1	CASSLQTGDTEAFF
TRBV10-3	TRBJ2-1	CAISESLRDSYNEQFF
TRBV6-6	TRBJ1-1	CASSPGQGRVTEAFF
TRBV6-6	TRBJ2-1	CASSYSIQGASDEQFF
TRBV27	TRBJ2-1	CASGITGGNLFF
TRBV28	TRBJ1-2	CASAGVVGYGYTF
TRBV5-6	TRBJ1-2	CASSLGQGARGYTF
TRBV5-1	TRBJ2-2	CASSWSGDTGELFF
TRBV4-1	TRBJ2-5	CASSPIGVILTQYF
TRBV5-4	TRBJ2-1	CASSLHEAEQFF
TRBV6-8	TRBJ1-5	CASSSGSDQPQHF
TRBV28	TRBJ1-2	CASSLLTGTGTSGYTF
TRBV6-4	TRBJ2-1	CASSPMGYSYNEQFF
TRBV5-1	TRBJ2-7	CASSLGDRGAEQYF
TRBV11-2	TRBJ2-5	CASSLVQGQETQYF
TRBV19	TRBJ2-7	CASSISPWTAEQYF
TRBV4-3	TRBJ1-2	CASSQEEANNYGYTF
TRBV30	TRBJ1-4	CAWCRDNSNEKLFF
TRBV9	TRBJ2-3	CASSVVDRHSDTQYF
TRBV7-2	TRBJ2-1	CASSLYLAVNEQFF
TRBV19	TRBJ2-7	CASSIDREYYEQYF
TRBV19	TRBJ1-4	CASSTQGGNEKLFF
TRBV5-1	TRBJ2-7	CASSLAGQGSSYEQYF
TRBV6-4	TRBJ1-1	CASSPAGVGSTEAFF
TRBV6-1	TRBJ1-3	CASRVTGNSGNTIYF
TRBV4-2	TRBJ2-6	CASSPLAGGISGANVLTF
TRBV6-5	TRBJ1-5	CASRFNSYSNQPQHF
TRBV5-5	TRBJ1-2	CASSPRQGAVYGYTF